Each of the 14 T cell receptor beta chains below was sequenced from the same sample in a study of identical twins. TCRdb ran MiXCR on the 5' RACE reads and lists one entry per CDR3 protein. Among approximately 890,000 distinct CDR3 sequences, approximately 13% were seen once, and the ten largest hold about 1.6%. The same sample was also used in a study of yellow fever vaccine responses in identical twins.

Material for sequencing was PBMCs. The receptors shown here come from a woman younger than 30 in good health.

This chain uses TRBV19 with TRBJ2-3; 8 bases match TRBD2. The junction had 14 bases not matched to a gene; V was cut back by 6 bases and J by 6 bases. The CDR3 contains 16 residues. Per the germline V gene, CDR1 is LNHDA and CDR2 is SQIVND (reference sequence). The CDR3, as DNA: TGTGCCAGTAGACCGGGCGGGGGGTATGCCGCTGATACGCAGTATTTT. Translated, it gives CASRPGGGYAADTQYF.

This clonotype was picked up a small number of times. The rearrangement uses TRBV4-1 and TRBJ1-1; a weak D match, TRBD1 (5 bases). CDR1 is MGHRA, CDR2 YSYEKL, per germline. V shed 1 base and J shed 1 base, with 16 bases lying between them. This CDR3 spans 17 amino acids. The CDR3 nucleotides read TGCGCCAGCAGCCAAGGAGTGGACACTTCGAGGAACACTGAAGCTTTCTTT. Its translation: CASSQGVDTSRNTEAFF.

This clonotype was detected only a few times. The chain uses TRBV20-1 and TRBJ2-1; TRBD2 matches at 9 bases. CDR3 length: 15 residues. Germline CDR1 DFQATT, CDR2 SNEGSKA (reference sequence). After removal of 3 bases from V and 2 bases from J, the junction contained 5 bases not matched to a gene. The CDR3 DNA sequence: TGCAGTGCTAGGGATAGCGGGAGCCCCTACAATGAGCAGTTCTTC. This gives the protein CSARDSGSPYNEQFF.

This clonotype was counted only a few times. Being one base from a much bigger clone, this may be a read error. The chain couples TRBV27 to TRBJ2-3; no reliable D call. V lost 2 bases, J lost 4 bases, and 7 bases lay in between. Per germline, CDR1 MNHEY and CDR2 SMNVEV (reference sequence). The CDR3 has 13 residues. The CDR3 is CASSLSGSDTQYF. The DNA for the CDR3 is TGTGCCAGCAGTTTAAGTGGGTCAGATACGCAGTATTTT.

This clonotype has more than one count but fewer than ten. This chain connects TRBV3-1 to TRBJ2-7; the match to TRBD2 covers 8 bases. This CDR3 is built from 14 residues. Germline CDR1 and CDR2: LGHDT and YNNKEL (reference sequence). Trimming cost V 4 bases and J 6 bases; bases outside gene matches: 8. CDR3 nucleotide sequence: TGTGCCAGCAGCCTCGGGACTAGTCAGGGCGAGCAGTACGTC. It is translated as CASSLGTSQGEQYV.

This clonotype was found many times. The rearrangement uses TRBV7-9 and TRBJ2-1, with 7 bases fitting TRBD2. CDR1 SEHNR and CDR2 FQNEAQ come from the germline V gene (reference sequence). With 1 base clipped from V and 6 bases from J, the junction kept 12 bases outside the gene matches. This CDR3 is built from 17 residues. DNA for the CDR3: TGTGCCAGCAGCTTAGTTTTGGCTAGCGGCTTTTCCAATGAGCAGTTCTTC. Its translation: CASSLVLASGFSNEQFF.

This clonotype has only a few counts. CDR3 sequence (DNA): TGTGCCAGCAGTTTCGGGGCAGGGGGCGCAAGGCTATCGGCCTACAATGAGCAGTTCTTC. This translates into CASSFGAGGARLSAYNEQFF. The V call is TRBV12-3 or TRBV12-4, the J call TRBJ2-1, with TRBD1 matching 8 bases. J was trimmed by 2 bases and V by 3 bases; bases with no gene match: 18. The CDR3 is 20 residues long.

In this sample, this clonotype turned up a few times. The chain uses TRBV7-9 and TRBJ2-7; the D gene is possibly TRBD1 (5 bases). Germline V lookup: CDR1 SEHNR, CDR2 FQNEAQ (reference sequence). Trimming took off 5 bases at V and 6 bases at J, with 14 bases between the two ends. The CDR3 loop spans 13 amino acids. CDR3 in amino acids: CASSQEAGFEQYF. The CDR3 DNA sequence: TGTGCCAGCAGCCAAGAGGCAGGGTTCGAGCAGTACTTC.

The chain employs TRBV5-1 and TRBJ2-3; weak D call: TRBD2 (5 bases). Germline V gene sequence: CDR1 SGHRS, CDR2 YFSETQ. This CDR3 comprises 14 residues. Trimming removed 4 bases at V and 2 bases at J, with 11 bases between. CDR3 in amino acids: CASSLLGITDTQYF. Here the CDR3 DNA reads TGCGCCAGCAGCCTACTAGGGATCACAGATACGCAGTATTTT.

The chain links TRBV2 to TRBJ2-1; 8 positions agree with TRBD2. After removal of 3 bases from V and 1 base from J, the junction contained 5 bases not matched to a gene. CDR1 SNHLY and CDR2 FYNNEI come from the germline V gene. The CDR3 sequence is 16 residues long. For the CDR3, the DNA is TGTGCCAGCAGTGACGGAGCGGGAGTGTCCTACAATGAGCAGTTCTTC. Translated: CASSDGAGVSYNEQFF.

The rearrangement links TRBV7-9 to TRBJ2-7; 8 bases map to TRBD1. The CDR3 contains 13 residues. CDR1 SEHNR and CDR2 FQNEAQ come from the germline V gene (reference sequence). The V segment lost 3 bases and the J segment 6 bases; nucleotides outside the gene matches: 4. The CDR3 nucleotides read TGTGCCAGCAGCTTGACAGGGGAGAGCGAGCAGTACGTC. This encodes CASSLTGESEQYV.

The J gene is TRBJ2-3, the V gene TRBV12-3 or TRBV12-4; D is unclear. V lost 8 bases to trimming and J lost 1 base, with 13 bases between them. The CDR3 is 14 residues long. As DNA, the CDR3 is TGTGCCAGCTGCTCGGGTGGTGGCACAGATACGCAGTATTTT. Amino acids: CASCSGGGTDTQYF.

V and J are TRBV25-1 and TRBJ1-2, with a weak D call TRBD1 (5 bases). Germline V gene data show CDR1 as MGHDK and CDR2 as SYGVNS. With 9 bases removed from V and 8 bases from J, the gap between germline ends came to 19 bases. This CDR3 has 13 amino acids. The CDR3 reads CASASRAEGGYTF. The CDR3 nucleotides are TGTGCCAGTGCTTCCCGGGCTGAGGGGGGCTACACCTTC.

The genes are TRBV3-1 and TRBJ2-7; TRBD1 agrees at 7 bases. V shed 5 bases, J shed 6 bases, and the junction held 7 bases outside the gene matches. The germline CDR1 and CDR2 sequences are LGHDT and YNNKEL (reference sequence). The CDR3 is 13 residues long. The CDR3 protein is CASSTRTGGEQYV. CDR3 DNA: TGTGCCAGCAGCACCCGGACAGGCGGCGAGCAGTACGTC.